These 26 T cell receptor beta chains originate from one sample sequenced in a study of CD8 T cells in Susac syndrome. An input of about 0.5 to 1 ug of RNA was subjected to reverse transcription using random hexamers. TCRdb re-called the immunoSEQ multiplex PCR reads through MiXCR, storing one row per CDR3 protein. The sample shows 95,000 to 150,000 distinct CDR3 sequences, 90% to 95% of them seen only once. Sequencing was carried out using CD8+ T cells from PBMCs. These receptor sequences come from a human donor with Susac syndrome.

The chain recombines TRBV2 with TRBJ2-2, with 7 nucleotides matching TRBD1. Per germline, CDR1 SNHLY and CDR2 FYNNEI. The CDR3 runs to 14 residues. The junction had 5 bases not matched to a gene; V was cut back by 5 bases and J by 5 bases. The CDR3 DNA sequence: TGTGCCAGCAGTTACTCGACAGGGACCGGGGAGCTGTTTTTT. This gives the protein CASSYSTGTGELFF.

This chain connects TRBV28 to TRBJ2-1; 7 bases fit TRBD2. Germline V gives CDR1 MDHEN, CDR2 SYDVKM. V lost 1 base to trimming and J lost 5 bases; unmatched junction nucleotides: 8. The CDR3 length is 16 residues. This CDR3 reads CASSLLGTNTNNEQFF. DNA for the CDR3: TGTGCCAGCAGTTTATTGGGGACTAACACCAACAATGAGCAGTTCTTC.

The genes are TRBV12-3 or TRBV12-4 and TRBJ2-1; 8 bases match TRBD2. Trimming cost V 2 bases and J 2 bases; bases outside gene matches: 5. The CDR3 runs to 16 residues. The CDR3: CASSLSTSGTYNEQFF. CDR3 DNA sequence: TGTGCCAGCAGTTTATCAACTAGCGGCACCTACAATGAGCAGTTCTTC.

CDR3 residues: CASGLVEAWGKNIQYF. The CDR3 bases are TGTGCTAGTGGTTTGGTAGAGGCTTGGGGCAAAAACATTCAGTACTTC. The chain links TRBV12-5 to TRBJ2-4; D ambiguous. The CDR3 has 16 residues. CDR1 is LGHNT and CDR2 is FRNRAP in the germline V gene. V shed 0 bases and J shed 3 bases, with 12 bases lying between them.

This chain connects TRBV12-3 or TRBV12-4 to TRBJ2-7; TRBD2 matches 7 bases. V lost 5 bases to trimming and J lost 6 bases; unmatched junction nucleotides: 4. The CDR3 totals 12 residues. The CDR3 sequence: CASSPGLGEQYF. The CDR3, as DNA: TGTGCCAGCAGTCCTGGACTAGGCGAGCAGTACTTC.

The chain is built from TRBV20-1 and TRBJ1-2; 10 bases fit TRBD1. The CDR3 runs to 14 residues. J was trimmed by 4 bases and V by 5 bases; bases with no gene match: 7. The germline gives CDR1 DFQATT, CDR2 SNEGSKA (reference sequence). This CDR3 is CSASSGTGVYGYTF. DNA of the CDR3: TGCAGTGCTTCCTCCGGGACAGGGGTCTATGGCTACACCTTC.

The gene calls are TRBV18 and TRBJ1-1; D is uncertain. From germline, CDR1 is KGHSH and CDR2 LQKENI. CDR3 length equals 16 residues. Trimming left V 0 bases short and J 1 base short, with 12 bases between. CDR3 sequence reads: CASSPPDTLPNTEAFF. The CDR3 DNA reads as TGTGCCAGCTCACCACCAGACACTCTCCCGAACACTGAAGCTTTCTTT.

The J gene is TRBJ2-5, the V gene TRBV27; 9 bases line up with TRBD2. Germline V CDR1 and CDR2: MNHEY, SMNVEV (reference sequence). J lost 5 bases, V lost 2 bases, and 6 bases had no gene match. The CDR3 spans 15 residues. The DNA for the CDR3 is TGTGCCAGCAGTTTAGGCGGGAGGGTCGGGGAGACCCAGTACTTC. Its protein is CASSLGGRVGETQYF.

The chain carries TRBV13 and TRBJ1-1; no firm D call. The germline CDR1 and CDR2 sequences are PRHDT and FYEKMQ (reference sequence). CDR3 length: 13 amino acids. V lost 4 bases to trimming and J lost 0 bases, with 6 bases between them. The CDR3 protein is CASSSVLNTEAFF. Written as DNA, the CDR3 is TGTGCCAGCAGCTCCGTTCTGAACACTGAAGCTTTCTTT.

V and J are TRBV9 and TRBJ2-1; TRBD2 agrees at 12 bases. The CDR3 has 14 amino acids. V lost 4 bases to trimming and J lost 10 bases; unmatched junction nucleotides: 6. The germline V gene has CDR1 SGDLS and CDR2 YYNGEE. Here the CDR3 DNA reads TGTGCCAGCAGCCCAACCCTAGCGGGAGGGGAGCAGTTCTTC. This encodes CASSPTLAGGEQFF.

The V and J genes are TRBV3-1 and TRBJ2-3, with 9 bases fitting TRBD1. The V gene end was trimmed by 1 base and the J gene end by 6 bases; junction bases not matched to a gene: 8. The CDR3 extends over 16 amino acids. Germline loops: CDR1 LGHDT, CDR2 YNNKEL (reference sequence). CDR3 in DNA: TGTGCCAGCAGCCAAGGGGCATGGGACAGGGTCGATACGCAGTATTTT. Residues: CASSQGAWDRVDTQYF.

The chain is built from TRBV7-9 and TRBJ2-1; 8 bases match TRBD1. Germline loops: CDR1 SEHNR, CDR2 FQNEAQ (reference sequence). The CDR3 is 14 amino acids. With V trimmed by 5 bases and J by 7 bases, 7 bases remained unmatched. The CDR3 bases are TGTGCCAGCAGCCGAGTCGACAGGGGAAATGAGCAGTTCTTC. It specifies CASSRVDRGNEQFF.

The chain carries TRBV2 and TRBJ2-7; D remains unclear. Trimming left V 7 bases short and J 0 bases short, with 10 bases between. Germline V lookup: CDR1 SNHLY, CDR2 FYNNEI. The CDR3 loop spans 13 amino acids. CDR3 DNA sequence: TGTGCCAGCACCCCGACGGACTCCTACGAGCAGTACTTC. Protein: CASTPTDSYEQYF.

This rearrangement joins TRBV13 to TRBJ2-2; no reliable D call. Germline lookup yields CDR1 PRHDT and CDR2 FYEKMQ (reference sequence). Trimming pared 1 base from V and 1 base from J, leaving 7 bases between. This CDR3 is 15 amino acids long. CDR3 in DNA: TGTGCCAGCAGCTTAGTTACCCTGAACACCGGGGAGCTGTTTTTT. Amino acids: CASSLVTLNTGELFF.

The J gene is TRBJ1-1, the V gene TRBV12-3 or TRBV12-4; unclear D gene. The CDR3 covers 13 residues. With 3 bases removed from V and 4 bases from J, the gap between germline ends came to 9 bases. CDR3 nucleotide sequence: TGTGCCAGCAGTTTGTCGGGAGCCACTGAAGCTTTCTTT. This gives the protein CASSLSGATEAFF.

The rearrangement uses TRBV27 and TRBJ2-6; D is undetermined. Germline CDR1 and CDR2: MNHEY and SMNVEV (reference sequence). V lost 6 bases and J 4 bases, leaving 7 bases between the germline ends. The CDR3 has 13 residues. The CDR3 loop is CASRKPGANVLTF. For the CDR3, the DNA is TGTGCCAGCAGAAAACCCGGGGCCAACGTCCTGACTTTC.

The J gene is TRBJ2-1, the V gene TRBV30; 8 bases are a match to TRBD1. CDR3 length: 15 amino acids. The germline V gene has CDR1 GTSNPN and CDR2 SVGIG (reference sequence). V shed 6 bases, J shed 0 bases, and the junction held 7 bases outside the gene matches. In DNA, the CDR3 is TGTGCCTGCAGGACAGACAGGGGCTCCTACAATGAGCAGTTCTTC. Its protein is CACRTDRGSYNEQFF.

V usage is TRBV15 and J usage is TRBJ2-7; D might be TRBD2 (5 bases). The CDR3 extends over 19 amino acids. CDR1 is LNHNV and CDR2 is YYDKDF in the germline V gene (reference sequence). Trimming cost V 0 bases and J 10 bases, with 31 bases left between them. The CDR3 bases are TGTGCCACCAGCAGAGATTCACGCCCTACGGACCGACTAAGTAGCAGTCAGTACTTC. It yields the protein CATSRDSRPTDRLSSSQYF.

The chain recombines TRBV7-3 with TRBJ2-2, with unresolved D. Germline values: CDR1 SGHTA, CDR2 FQGTGA. The CDR3 length is 14 residues. V dropped 1 base and J dropped 7 bases, with 10 bases sitting between them. The CDR3 nucleotides read TGTGCCAGCAGCTTAAACCCGGCGGACGGGGAGCTGTTTTTT. This translates into CASSLNPADGELFF.

The gene calls are TRBV7-8 and TRBJ2-1, with 8 bases matching TRBD2. CDR1 and CDR2 (germline): SGHVS, FQNEAQ. V lost 7 bases and J lost 5; bases outside the gene matches: 10. CDR3 size: 15 residues. The CDR3 nucleotides are TGTGCCAGCACCCCAACCGGGACTAGGGACAATGAGCAGTTCTTC. Protein: CASTPTGTRDNEQFF. Using reference TRBV7-8 and TRBJ2-1 for the parts outside the CDR3, the full variable domain is GAGVSQSPRYKVAKRGQDVALRCDPISGHVSLFWYQQALGQGPEFLTYFQNEAQLDKSGLPSDRFFAERPEGSVSTLKIQRTQQEDSAVYLCASTPTGTRDNEQFFGPGTRLTVL.

The V and J genes are TRBV5-6 and TRBJ1-1; D is unclear. Trimming cost V 1 base and J 3 bases, with 10 bases left between them. CDR1 is SGHDT, CDR2 YYEEEE, per germline. This CDR3 spans 14 amino acids. The CDR3 here is CASSLWSADTEAFF. In DNA form, the CDR3 reads TGTGCCAGCAGCTTGTGGTCCGCGGACACTGAAGCTTTCTTT.

The chain is built from TRBV30 and TRBJ2-7; 9 bases agree with TRBD1. The V gene's germline CDR1 is GTSNPN and CDR2 SVGIG (reference sequence). The CDR3 is made up of 13 amino acids. V shed 2 bases and J 5 bases; nucleotides not matched to a gene: 4. The CDR3 coding sequence is TGTGCCTGGAGTCGGGACAGGGTCAACGAGCAGTACTTC. Translation gives CAWSRDRVNEQYF.

The V and J genes are TRBV7-2 and TRBJ1-2; D not resolved. This CDR3 comprises 16 residues. Germline-derived CDR1 and CDR2 are SGHTA and FQGNSA. V was cut by 0 bases and J by 1 base, with 12 bases left in between. CDR3 sequence (DNA): TGTGCCAGCAGCTTAGCTAGGCTCCCAAATAACTATGGCTACACCTTC. It specifies CASSLARLPNNYGYTF. Looking up the rest from reference TRBV7-2 and TRBJ1-2 gives the full variable domain: GAGVSQSPSNKVTEKGKDVELRCDPISGHTALYWYRQSLGQGLEFLIYFQGNSAPDKSGLPSDRFSAERTGGSVSTLTIQRTQQEDSAVYLCASSLARLPNNYGYTFGSGTRLTVV.

This rearrangement joins TRBV27 to TRBJ1-2; no clear D gene. Looked up from germline, CDR1 is MNHEY and CDR2 is SMNVEV (reference sequence). This CDR3 is 13 amino acids long. V gave up 6 bases and J gave up 6 bases, with 14 bases separating them. The CDR3 spells CASRKGDPDGYTF. CDR3 in DNA: TGTGCCAGCAGAAAGGGAGACCCCGATGGCTACACCTTC.

The V and J genes are TRBV28 and TRBJ2-3; 11 bases match TRBD2. This CDR3 comprises 18 residues. The V gene's germline CDR1 is MDHEN and CDR2 SYDVKM. Germline trimming cut 5 bases from V and 5 bases from J; bases unmatched to any gene: 15. The CDR3 spells CASSESPPTSGVRDTQYF. The CDR3 DNA reads as TGTGCCAGCAGTGAAAGCCCCCCGACTAGCGGGGTTCGAGATACGCAGTATTTT.

The chain is built from TRBV20-1 and TRBJ2-2; D is unclear. This CDR3 region has 13 residues. The V gene's germline CDR1 is DFQATT and CDR2 SNEGSKA (reference sequence). Trimming took 2 bases from V and 0 from J, leaving 4 bases between them. The CDR3 DNA is TGCAGTGCTAGAACAGCGAACACCGGGGAGCTGTTTTTT. As protein: CSARTANTGELFF.